Shown below are 26 T cell receptor beta chains from a single sample sequenced in a study of shared clonotypes between healthy human individuals. Profiling relied on immunoSEQ multiplex PCR, and the TCRdb table lists in-frame clones only, not all of them. The repertoire holds approximately 1,000,000 clones, about 80% seen once, with 0.85% to 1% in the top ten. Sequencing was performed on memory CD4+ T cells from PBMCs. The subset is: CD45RA-negative fraction. Source of these receptors: a man aged 18 to 35 in good health. Some clones in this sample may be carry-over from other donors' samples.

The chain recombines TRBV2 with TRBJ2-2; D is undetermined. The length of the CDR3 is 15 residues. CDR1 and CDR2 from the germline V gene are SNHLY and FYNNEI. Between the trimmed V and J ends, which lost 7 bases and 0 bases, there was a span of 12 bases. In DNA form, the CDR3 reads TGTGCCAGCATGGCCTCAAGCGCGAACACCGGGGAGCTGTTTTTT. As protein: CASMASSANTGELFF.

The chain is built from TRBV7-9 and TRBJ2-2; D is unresolved. The CDR3 runs 14 residues. Germline CDR1 and CDR2: SEHNR and FQNEAQ (reference sequence). The V end lost 1 base, the J end lost 2 bases, and 5 bases lay between the germline ends. For the CDR3, the DNA is TGTGCCAGCAGCTTAGACACAAACACCGGGGAGCTGTTTTTT. Amino acid sequence: CASSLDTNTGELFF. The full variable domain, rest sourced from reference TRBV7-9 and TRBJ2-2, is DTGVSQNPRHKITKRGQNVTFRCDPISEHNRLYWYRQTLGQGPEFLTYFQNEAQLEKSRLLSDRFSAERPKGSFSTLEIQRTEQGDSAMYLCASSLDTNTGELFFGEGSRLTVL.

CDR3 sequence (DNA): TGTGCCAGCAGCTTGGTCATACAGGGTACCGGGGAGCTGTTTTTT. This sequence encodes CASSLVIQGTGELFF. The rearrangement links TRBV7-9 to TRBJ2-2, with D perhaps matching TRBD1 (6 bases). The V gene lost 3 bases and the J gene lost 5 bases, with 13 bases spanning the gap. CDR3 length: 15 amino acids. The germline CDR1 and CDR2 sequences are SEHNR and FQNEAQ (reference sequence).

The V gene is TRBV25-1, the J gene TRBJ2-5, with 8 bases lining up with TRBD1. The CDR3 length is 14 residues. Germline CDR1 reads MGHDK; CDR2 reads SYGVNS. V lost 3 bases to trimming and J lost 5 bases; unmatched junction nucleotides: 5. The CDR3 DNA follows: TGTGCCAGCAGTGACGACAGGGGCGTCGAGACCCAGTACTTC. Protein sequence: CASSDDRGVETQYF.

The chain recombines TRBV19 with TRBJ2-7; tentative D call: TRBD2 (6 bases). V lost 5 bases and J 0 bases, leaving 11 bases between the germline ends. The germline V gene encodes CDR1 LNHDA and CDR2 SQIVND (reference sequence). The length of the CDR3 is 14 residues. The CDR3 loop reads CASSPGLSSYEQYF. The CDR3 region has the DNA TGTGCCAGTAGTCCGGGACTCAGCTCCTACGAGCAGTACTTC.

The V and J genes are TRBV5-6 and TRBJ1-1; TRBD1 agrees at 7 bases. This CDR3 has 19 amino acids. V shed 3 bases, J shed 1 base, and the junction held 18 bases outside the gene matches. In germline, CDR1 is SGHDT, CDR2 YYEEEE. CDR3 coding DNA: TGTGCCAGCAGCTCGCCTAGGGGCGACAGGGTTGAGGGGAACACTGAAGCTTTCTTT. Translation gives CASSSPRGDRVEGNTEAFF. Combining the CDR3 with reference TRBV5-6 and TRBJ1-1 gives the whole variable domain DAGVTQSPTHLIKTRGQQVTLRCSPKSGHDTVSWYQQALGQGPQFIFQYYEEEERQRGNFPDRFSGHQFPNYSSELNVNALLLGDSALYLCASSSPRGDRVEGNTEAFFGQGTRLTVV.

The chain uses TRBV4-1 and TRBJ2-7; a weak D match, TRBD2 (5 bases). V was pared by 0 bases and J by 2 bases, with 11 bases between. This CDR3 has 15 residues. The germline V gene has CDR1 MGHRA and CDR2 YSYEKL. The CDR3: CASSQEPDYTYEQYF. The CDR3 DNA sequence: TGCGCCAGCAGCCAAGAGCCCGACTACACCTACGAGCAGTACTTC.

The chain carries TRBV14 and TRBJ2-7; TRBD1 aligns across 7 bases. Germline CDR1 SGHDN, CDR2 FVKESK. This CDR3 spans 14 amino acids. Unmatched junction bases numbered 11, after V lost 6 bases and J lost 6 bases. The CDR3 spells CASSPTGFHGEQYF. The CDR3 nucleotides read TGTGCCAGCAGTCCGACAGGGTTCCATGGCGAGCAGTACTTC.

The chain is built from TRBV6-5 and TRBJ2-1; D tentatively fits TRBD1 or TRBD2 (7 bases each). The CDR3 spans 15 residues. V shed 7 bases and J shed 11 bases, with 24 bases lying between them. Germline CDR1 is MNHEY and CDR2 is SVGAGI. CDR3 nucleotide sequence: TGTGCCAGCAACCCCGGGACAGACTGGACTAGGAAGCAGTTCTTC. Residues: CASNPGTDWTRKQFF.

The chain joins TRBV10-1 to TRBJ2-1, with D unresolved. Germline CDR1 and CDR2: WNHNN and SYGVQD (reference sequence). V was clipped by 0 bases and J by 0 bases, with 3 bases between them. This CDR3 spans 14 amino acids. The CDR3 DNA sequence: TGCGCCAGCAGTGAGTCTAGCTCCTACAATGAGCAGTTCTTC. Its protein product is CASSESSSYNEQFF.

This chain connects TRBV15 to TRBJ2-7; 8 bases are shared with TRBD2. CDR3 length: 16 amino acids. Trimming cost V 1 base and J 0 bases; bases outside gene matches: 5. The germline V gene has CDR1 LNHNV and CDR2 YYDKDF (reference sequence). This CDR3 is CATSRGDSGVSYEQYF. The CDR3 DNA reads as TGTGCCACCAGCAGAGGGGATAGCGGGGTCTCCTACGAGCAGTACTTC. Combining the CDR3 with reference TRBV15 and TRBJ2-7 gives the whole variable domain DAMVIQNPRYQVTQFGKPVTLSCSQTLNHNVMYWYQQKSSQAPKLLFHYYDKDFNNEADTPDNFQSRRPNTSFCFLDIRSPGLGDTAMYLCATSRGDSGVSYEQYFGPGTRLTVT.

This clone was seen more than once but under ten times. Other DNA sequences from this sample encode an identical CDR3 as well. V is TRBV9 and J is TRBJ2-7; the D gene is possibly TRBD2 (5 bases). The germline V gene has CDR1 SGDLS and CDR2 YYNGEE. The V and J ends lost 0 bases and 5 bases respectively, with 15 bases between them. CDR3 length: 15 residues. The CDR3 DNA is TGTGCCAGCAGCGTAGGATTGGCGGGCAGCCACGAGCAGTACTTC. It codes for CASSVGLAGSHEQYF.

The chain employs TRBV7-2 and TRBJ2-1; TRBD2 matches at 8 bases. CDR3 length: 15 residues. J was trimmed by 1 base and V by 5 bases; bases with no gene match: 4. Germline CDR1 SGHTA, CDR2 FQGNSA. CDR3 bases: TGTGCCAGCAGCCCTAGCGGGCCTTCCTACAATGAGCAGTTCTTC. It yields the protein CASSPSGPSYNEQFF. Based on the CDR3 plus reference TRBV7-2 and TRBJ2-1, the full variable domain is GAGVSQSPSNKVTEKGKDVELRCDPISGHTALYWYRQSLGQGLEFLIYFQGNSAPDKSGLPSDRFSAERTGGSVSTLTIQRTQQEDSAVYLCASSPSGPSYNEQFFGPGTRLTVL.

This clone has a count of ten or more. V is TRBV20-1 and J is TRBJ1-1; the D gene is possibly TRBD1 (5 bases). Deletions cut 8 bases from V and 1 base from J, with 8 bases between. Germline V gives CDR1 DFQATT, CDR2 SNEGSKA (reference sequence). This CDR3 is 11 amino acids long. The CDR3 is CSTGQNTEAFF. CDR3 nucleotide sequence: TGCAGTACCGGACAGAACACTGAAGCTTTCTTT.

The rearrangement joins TRBV7-2 to TRBJ2-2; D unresolved. The CDR3 spans 15 residues. Deletions cut 1 base from V and 4 bases from J, with 10 bases between. The V gene's germline CDR1 is SGHTA and CDR2 FQGNSA. The CDR3 nucleotides are TGTGCCAGCAGCTTAGGTCCCGTCCCCACCGGGGAGCTGTTTTTT. Translation: CASSLGPVPTGELFF.

The V call is TRBV27, the J call TRBJ2-5; D perhaps matches TRBD2 (6 bases). CDR3 length: 13 residues. The V gene lost 4 bases and the J gene lost 7 bases, with 13 bases spanning the gap. CDR1 and CDR2 (germline): MNHEY, SMNVEV (reference sequence). CDR3 loop: CASSWSSEGTQYF. In nucleotides, the CDR3 is TGTGCCAGCAGTTGGTCTAGCGAGGGGACCCAGTACTTC.

J is TRBJ2-3 and V is TRBV18; D is unclear. Trimming removed 5 bases at V and 1 base at J, with 7 bases between. Germline-derived CDR1 and CDR2 are KGHSH and LQKENI. The CDR3 consists of 13 residues. The CDR3: CASSIQRTDTQYF. CDR3 nucleotide sequence: TGTGCCAGCTCAATCCAACGCACAGATACGCAGTATTTT.

The chain is built from TRBV4-2 and TRBJ1-1, with a weak D call TRBD1 (5 bases). Germline assignment: CDR1 LGHNA and CDR2 YNFKEQ. This CDR3 contains 15 residues. Between the trimmed V and J ends, which lost 0 bases and 1 base, there was a span of 9 bases. Written as DNA, the CDR3 is TGTGCCAGCAGCCAAGATTCTGGGGGGAACACTGAAGCTTTCTTT. Protein sequence: CASSQDSGGNTEAFF.

This chain joins TRBV7-9 and TRBJ2-5; D is tentatively TRBD1 or TRBD2 (5 bases each). The CDR3 is 13 residues long. V lost 6 bases and J 5 bases, leaving 13 bases between the germline ends. Germline V lookup: CDR1 SEHNR, CDR2 FQNEAQ (reference sequence). CDR3 in DNA: TGTGCCAGCAGTTCACCGGGACGGGAGACCCAGTACTTC. Its translation: CASSSPGRETQYF. The full variable domain, rest sourced from reference TRBV7-9 and TRBJ2-5, is DTGVSQNPRHKITKRGQNVTFRCDPISEHNRLYWYRQTLGQGPEFLTYFQNEAQLEKSRLLSDRFSAERPKGSFSTLEIQRTEQGDSAMYLCASSSPGRETQYFGPGTRLLVL.

This clone has more than one count but fewer than ten. The chain uses TRBV4-2 and TRBJ2-1, with TRBD2 matching 14 bases. This CDR3 has 16 residues. Germline loops: CDR1 LGHNA, CDR2 YNFKEQ. The junction had 5 bases not matched to a gene; V was cut back by 4 bases and J by 6 bases. The chain's CDR3 is CASSPKGLAGGNEQFF. The CDR3 region has the DNA TGTGCCAGCAGCCCGAAAGGACTAGCGGGAGGCAATGAGCAGTTCTTC.

The chain employs TRBV5-1 and TRBJ1-1; possibly TRBD1 for D (5 bases). The CDR3 spans 15 residues. CDR1 is SGHRS, CDR2 YFSETQ, per germline. V gave up 1 base and J gave up 4 bases, with 14 bases separating them. The CDR3 bases are TGCGCCAGCAGCTTGAGAGCCGGGGGAGGCACTGAAGCTTTCTTT. Translating gives CASSLRAGGGTEAFF.

The CDR3 bases are TGTGCCAGCTCCGGACAGGGAGTAGATCAGCCCCAGCATTTT. Its translation: CASSGQGVDQPQHF. V is TRBV18 and J is TRBJ1-5; the match to TRBD1 covers 8 bases. CDR1 and CDR2 from the germline V gene are KGHSH and LQKENI. The CDR3 extends over 14 amino acids. The J segment lost 5 bases and the V segment lost 6 bases, leaving 6 bases of the junction unmatched.

The chain has TRBV19 and TRBJ1-2, with 7 bases that match TRBD1. The V gene end was trimmed by 0 bases and the J gene end by 3 bases; junction bases not matched to a gene: 10. There are 17 residues in the CDR3. Germline V gives CDR1 LNHDA, CDR2 SQIVND (reference sequence). The CDR3 here is CASSIDGEGTGDYGYTF. CDR3 DNA sequence: TGTGCCAGTAGTATAGATGGAGAAGGCACAGGGGACTATGGCTACACCTTC.

This clone showed up just a few times. The chain joins TRBV6-5 to TRBJ2-7; 8 bases line up with TRBD2. The CDR3 has 15 amino acids. The trim removed 0 bases at V and 2 bases at J, leaving 3 bases unmatched. CDR1 and CDR2 (germline): MNHEY, SVGAGI. CDR3 residues: CASSYSGLGPYEQYF. The CDR3 DNA sequence: TGTGCCAGCAGTTACTCGGGACTAGGGCCCTACGAGCAGTACTTC.

This clone appeared many times. The V call is TRBV7-7, the J call TRBJ2-3, with D possibly being TRBD1 or TRBD2 (7 bases each). The CDR3 contains 15 residues. Between the trimmed V and J ends, which lost 0 bases and 4 bases, there was a span of 11 bases. The V gene's germline CDR1 is SSHAT and CDR2 FNYEAQ (reference sequence). CDR3 in DNA: TGTGCCAGCAGCTTAGCGGGAGGGGGCGCAGATACGCAGTATTTT. This gives the protein CASSLAGGGADTQYF.

The V and J genes are TRBV5-1 and TRBJ1-2, with 10 bases that match TRBD1. V lost 3 bases and J lost 8; bases outside the gene matches: 16. This CDR3 is 17 amino acids long. Germline V gene sequence: CDR1 SGHRS, CDR2 YFSETQ. The CDR3 nucleotides read TGCGCCAGCAGCTCAAATATATTACCGGGACAGGGGTACGGCTACACCTTC. Residues: CASSSNILPGQGYGYTF.